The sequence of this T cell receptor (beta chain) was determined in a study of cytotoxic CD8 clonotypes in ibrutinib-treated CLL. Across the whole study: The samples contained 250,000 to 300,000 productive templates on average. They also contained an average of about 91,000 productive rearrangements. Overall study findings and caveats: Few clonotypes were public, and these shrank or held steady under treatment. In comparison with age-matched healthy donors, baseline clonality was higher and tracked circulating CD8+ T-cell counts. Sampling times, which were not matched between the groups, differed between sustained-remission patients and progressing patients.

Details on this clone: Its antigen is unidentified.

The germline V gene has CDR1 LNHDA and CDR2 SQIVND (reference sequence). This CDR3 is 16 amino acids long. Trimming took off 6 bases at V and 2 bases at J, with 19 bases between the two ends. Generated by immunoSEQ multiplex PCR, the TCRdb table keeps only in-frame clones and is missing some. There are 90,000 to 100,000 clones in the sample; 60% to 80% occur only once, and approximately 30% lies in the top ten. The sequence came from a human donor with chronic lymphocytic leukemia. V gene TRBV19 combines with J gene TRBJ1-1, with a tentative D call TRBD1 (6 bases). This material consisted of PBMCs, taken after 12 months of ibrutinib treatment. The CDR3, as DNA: TGTGCCAGTAGACACAAAGGGGGGGTCGGAAACACTGAAGCTTTCTTT. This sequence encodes CASRHKGGVGNTEAFF.